What follows is one TCR beta chain and its context. Its matching antigen is unknown. Method: immunoSEQ multiplex PCR; TCRdb's copy keeps in-frame clones and lacks some. The data hold some 150,000 clones, with nearly 95% observed a single time. Per the germline V gene, CDR1 is SGHDT and CDR2 is YYEEEE. The trim removed 3 bases at V and 3 bases at J, leaving 9 bases unmatched. This CDR3 is 16 amino acids long. The sample comes from a study of T cell responses to AZD1222 COVID-19 vaccine. Study-level points and caveats: Females made up more of the donors, who were largely white British, and clonal diversity may have come out too low.

The rearrangement uses TRBV5-6 and TRBJ2-1; 7 bases match TRBD1. Source: peripheral blood, taken on day 0 of AZD1222 vaccination. The sequence was collected from an adult in good health. As DNA, the CDR3 is TGTGCCAGCAGCTCCGTGGACAGGAATGACTACAATGAGCAGTTCTTC. This gives the protein CASSSVDRNDYNEQFF.